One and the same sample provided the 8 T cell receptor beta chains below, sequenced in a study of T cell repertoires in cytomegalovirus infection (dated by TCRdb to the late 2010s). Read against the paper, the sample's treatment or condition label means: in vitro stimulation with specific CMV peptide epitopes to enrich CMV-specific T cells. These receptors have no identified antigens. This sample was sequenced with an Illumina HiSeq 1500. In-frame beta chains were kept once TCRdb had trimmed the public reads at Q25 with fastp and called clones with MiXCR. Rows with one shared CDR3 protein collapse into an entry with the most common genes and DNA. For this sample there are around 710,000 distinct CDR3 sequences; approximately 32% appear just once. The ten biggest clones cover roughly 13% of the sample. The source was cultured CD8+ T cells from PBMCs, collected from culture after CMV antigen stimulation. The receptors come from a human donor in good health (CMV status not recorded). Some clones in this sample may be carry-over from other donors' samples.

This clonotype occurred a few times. The chain's CDR3 is CASSLLIAGALQETQYF. The CDR3 DNA reads as TGTGCCAGCAGCTTACTCATAGCGGGGGCCCTCCAAGAGACCCAGTACTTC. The rearrangement joins TRBV7-6 to TRBJ2-5; TRBD2 matches at 9 bases. V shed 2 bases, J shed 1 base, and the junction held 8 bases outside the gene matches. CDR3 size: 17 residues. The germline V gene encodes CDR1 SGHVS and CDR2 FNYEAQ.

CDR3 DNA: TGTGCCACCAGTGACTACAGGGGCAATCAGCCCCAGCATTTT. Amino acids: CATSDYRGNQPQHF. This chain uses TRBV24-1 with TRBJ1-5; weak D call: TRBD1 (6 bases). CDR1 KGHDR and CDR2 SFDVKD come from the germline V gene. V gave up 4 bases and J gave up 2 bases, with 8 bases separating them. The CDR3 has 14 amino acids.

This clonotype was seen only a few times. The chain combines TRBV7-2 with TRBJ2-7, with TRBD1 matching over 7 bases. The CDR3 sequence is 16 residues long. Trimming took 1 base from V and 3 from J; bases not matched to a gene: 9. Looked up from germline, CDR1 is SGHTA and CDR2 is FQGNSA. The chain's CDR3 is CASSLVGDSQLYEQYF. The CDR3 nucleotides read TGTGCCAGCAGCTTAGTTGGGGACAGCCAACTCTACGAGCAGTACTTC.

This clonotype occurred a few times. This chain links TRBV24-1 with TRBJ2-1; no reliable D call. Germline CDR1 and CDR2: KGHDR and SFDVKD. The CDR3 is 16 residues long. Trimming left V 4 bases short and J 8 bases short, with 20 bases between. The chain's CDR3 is CATSEGSGPYTDEQFF. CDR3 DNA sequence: TGTGCCACCAGTGAGGGTTCCGGGCCCTATACCGATGAGCAGTTCTTC.

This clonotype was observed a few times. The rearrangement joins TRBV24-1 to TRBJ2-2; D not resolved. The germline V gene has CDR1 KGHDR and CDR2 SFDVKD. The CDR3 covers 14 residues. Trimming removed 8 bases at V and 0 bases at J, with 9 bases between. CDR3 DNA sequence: TGTGCCACCATGGACCGAGCGAACACCGGGGAGCTGTTTTTT. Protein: CATMDRANTGELFF.

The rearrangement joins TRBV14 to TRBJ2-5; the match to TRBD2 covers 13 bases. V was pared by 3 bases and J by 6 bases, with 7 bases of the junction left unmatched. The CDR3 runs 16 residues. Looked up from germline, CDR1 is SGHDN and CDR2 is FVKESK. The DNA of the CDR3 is TGTGCCAGCAGCCATTGGACTAGCGGGGGAACAAAGACCCAGTACTTC. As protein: CASSHWTSGGTKTQYF. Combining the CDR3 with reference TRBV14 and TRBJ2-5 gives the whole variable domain EAGVTQFPSHSVIEKGQTVTLRCDPISGHDNLYWYRRVMGKEIKFLLHFVKESKQDESGMPNNRFLAERTGGTYSTLKVQPAELEDSGVYFCASSHWTSGGTKTQYFGPGTRLLVL.

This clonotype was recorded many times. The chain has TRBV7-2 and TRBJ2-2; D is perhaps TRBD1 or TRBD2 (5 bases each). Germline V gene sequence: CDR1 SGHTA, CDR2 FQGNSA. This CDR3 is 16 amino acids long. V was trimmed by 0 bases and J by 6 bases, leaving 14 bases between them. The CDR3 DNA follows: TGTGCCAGCAGCTTAGCGCTAAGAGGGGAAGCCGGGGAGCTGTTTTTT. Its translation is CASSLALRGEAGELFF. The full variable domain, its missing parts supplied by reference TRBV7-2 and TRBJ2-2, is GAGVSQSPSNKVTEKGKDVELRCDPISGHTALYWYRQSLGQGLEFLIYFQGNSAPDKSGLPSDRFSAERTGGSVSTLTIQRTQQEDSAVYLCASSLALRGEAGELFFGEGSRLTVL.

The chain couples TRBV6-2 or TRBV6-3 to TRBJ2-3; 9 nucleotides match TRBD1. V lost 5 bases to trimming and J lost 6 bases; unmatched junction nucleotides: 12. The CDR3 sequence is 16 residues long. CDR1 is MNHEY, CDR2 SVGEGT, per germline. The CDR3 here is CASSAGDRAYFDTQYF. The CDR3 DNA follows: TGTGCCAGCAGTGCGGGGGACAGGGCCTATTTTGATACGCAGTATTTT.